The 20 T cell receptor beta chains below come from one sample, sequenced in a study of human T cells and chemical hapten exposure. In TCRdb, the RACE reads were re-called with MiXCR into one record per CDR3 protein. This sample yields about 48,000 distinct CDR3 sequences, of which roughly a tenth are seen a single time; 16% belongs to the top ten. Time point noted: patch test 3, about 24 weeks after DPC sensitization. The treatment denotes: therapeutic diphenylcyclopropenone sensitization with weekly scalp DPC. The sequencing here drew on whole blood, taken in connection with sensitization to the hapten diphenylcyclopropenone (DPC). Every receptor here comes from a woman between 40 and 55 years old with alopecia areata. Some clones in this sample may be carry-over from other donors' samples.

This clonotype was recorded many times. The DNA for the CDR3 is TGTGCCAGCAGTCTCCGGCGGACTGAAGCTTTCTTT. This codes for CASSLRRTEAFF. The genes are TRBV28 and TRBJ1-1; D not certain. CDR1 is MDHEN, CDR2 SYDVKM, per germline. The CDR3 is 12 residues long. V lost 5 bases and J 5 bases, leaving 9 bases between the germline ends.

The J gene is TRBJ1-1, the V gene TRBV7-2, with 7 nucleotides matching TRBD1. V dropped 4 bases and J dropped 0; count of bases not matched to a gene: 5. The V gene's germline CDR1 is SGHTA and CDR2 FQGNSA. CDR3 length equals 15 residues. The CDR3 coding sequence is TGTGCCAGCAGCTCGGGACAGAGCATGAACACTGAAGCTTTCTTT. The encoded protein is CASSSGQSMNTEAFF.

This clonotype was counted only a few times. V usage is TRBV2 and J usage is TRBJ1-5; no clear D. Germline assignment: CDR1 SNHLY and CDR2 FYNNEI. V lost 1 base and J 9 bases, leaving 10 bases between the germline ends. The CDR3 sequence is 13 residues long. CDR3 DNA sequence: TGTGCCAGCAGTGAAGGCCCCCCGGGGCCCCAGCATTTT. This sequence encodes CASSEGPPGPQHF. The variable domain in full, completed from reference TRBV2 and TRBJ1-5, reads EPEVTQTPSHQVTQMGQEVILRCVPISNHLYFYWYRQILGQKVEFLVSFYNNEISEKSEIFDDQFSVERPDGSNFTLKIRSTKLEDSAMYFCASSEGPPGPQHFGDGTRLSIL.

Comments on this clonotype: A much larger clone lies one base from this, so it may be a read error. This rearrangement joins TRBV6-2 or TRBV6-3 to TRBJ2-5, with D perhaps matching TRBD1 (6 bases). Per the germline V gene, CDR1 is MNHEY and CDR2 is SVGEGT. This CDR3 region has 15 residues. The CDR3 sequence: CVSRTPGHPRETQYF. The DNA for the CDR3 is TGTGTCAGCAGGACCCCGGGACACCCCAGGGAGACCCAGTACTTC.

Ten or more counts support this clonotype. The J gene is TRBJ1-6, the V gene TRBV12-3 or TRBV12-4, with 7 bases matching TRBD1. This CDR3 has 19 residues. With V trimmed by 5 bases and J by 6 bases, 19 bases remained unmatched. In nucleotides, the CDR3 is TGTGCCAGCAGTCCCCCGGACAGGCCAGTCCCCATTTCTAATTCACCCCTCCACTTT. Translated, it gives CASSPPDRPVPISNSPLHF.

The chain combines TRBV7-8 with TRBJ2-3; 10 positions match TRBD2. Germline V gene sequence: CDR1 SGHVS, CDR2 FQNEAQ. Trimming removed 5 bases from V and 3 bases from J; junction bases left unmatched: 5. The CDR3 totals 15 residues. CDR3 loop: CASSLGLAATDTQYF. The CDR3 coding sequence is TGTGCCAGCAGCCTTGGACTAGCGGCGACAGATACGCAGTATTTT. The whole variable domain, filled in from reference TRBV7-8 and TRBJ2-3, reads GAGVSQSPRYKVAKRGQDVALRCDPISGHVSLFWYQQALGQGPEFLTYFQNEAQLDKSGLPSDRFFAERPEGSVSTLKIQRTQQEDSAVYLCASSLGLAATDTQYFGPGTRLTVL.

This clonotype was counted ten times or more. The CDR3 bases are TGCGCCAGCAGCTTGGCCTTAGCGGGGGGAAATGAGCAGTTCTTC. This codes for CASSLALAGGNEQFF. The V gene is TRBV5-1, the J gene TRBJ2-1, with TRBD2 identical over 10 bases. The CDR3 sequence is 15 residues long. Germline CDR1 is SGHRS and CDR2 is YFSETQ. J was trimmed by 7 bases and V by 0 bases; bases with no gene match: 4.

This clonotype came up a few times. This chain links TRBV11-2 with TRBJ2-5; a weak D match, TRBD2 (6 bases). CDR1 is SGHAT, CDR2 FQNNGV, per germline. V was cut by 5 bases and J by 9 bases, with 16 bases left in between. The CDR3 length is 13 residues. The CDR3, as DNA: TGTGCCAGCAGCCGAGGGACTCGCGAGCCCCAGTACTTC. Encoded protein: CASSRGTREPQYF. Based on the CDR3 plus reference TRBV11-2 and TRBJ2-5, the full variable domain is EAGVAQSPRYKIIEKRQSVAFWCNPISGHATLYWYQQILGQGPKLLIQFQNNGVVDDSQLPKDRFSAERLKGVDSTLKIQPAKLEDSAVYLCASSRGTREPQYFGPGTRLLVL.

The V and J genes are TRBV7-6 and TRBJ2-5; 9 bases are a match to TRBD2. In germline, CDR1 is SGHVS, CDR2 FNYEAQ. Trimming removed 10 bases from V and 4 bases from J; junction bases left unmatched: 4. This CDR3 comprises 12 residues. CDR3 in DNA: TGTGCCATTAGCGGGGGTGGAGAGACCCAGTACTTC. Protein sequence: CAISGGGETQYF.

This clonotype was counted a few times. The chain recombines TRBV7-6 with TRBJ2-6, with 8 bases fitting TRBD1. Looked up from germline, CDR1 is SGHVS and CDR2 is FNYEAQ. The ends lost 4 bases at V and 1 base at J; junction bases unmatched: 0. The CDR3 has 15 residues. The CDR3 protein is CASSWTGSGANVLTF. Written as DNA, the CDR3 is TGTGCCAGCAGCTGGACAGGGTCTGGGGCCAACGTCCTGACTTTC.

This clonotype came up many times. The V gene is TRBV5-1, the J gene TRBJ2-1; D gene unclear. This CDR3 comprises 15 residues. Trimming cost V 0 bases and J 8 bases, with 15 bases left between them. CDR1 and CDR2 (germline): SGHRS, YFSETQ. The CDR3 spells CASSLVPGYIDEQFF. CDR3 bases: TGCGCCAGCAGCTTGGTTCCCGGGTACATCGATGAGCAGTTCTTC.

In its sample, this clonotype was seen many times. The chain recombines TRBV12-3 or TRBV12-4 with TRBJ2-3; 10 positions match TRBD2. The length of the CDR3 is 15 residues. Germline trimming cut 6 bases from V and 4 bases from J; bases unmatched to any gene: 7. The CDR3 is CASRGASGGPDTQYF. CDR3 DNA sequence: TGTGCCAGCAGGGGGGCTAGCGGGGGCCCAGATACGCAGTATTTT.

The V and J genes are TRBV20-1 and TRBJ1-2; D remains unclear. V was shortened by 6 bases and J by 4 bases, with 15 bases between the two germline ends. This CDR3 has 13 amino acids. The germline CDR1 and CDR2 sequences are DFQATT and SNEGSKA (reference sequence). The CDR3, as DNA: TGCAGTGCCGTCCCCGGACGGACCTATGGCTACACCTTC. Its translation is CSAVPGRTYGYTF.

This clonotype was observed many times. The chain employs TRBV30 and TRBJ1-5; D unresolved. The CDR3 runs 14 residues. Germline V gene sequence: CDR1 GTSNPN, CDR2 SVGIG (reference sequence). V lost 0 bases, J lost 5 bases, and 11 bases lay in between. The CDR3 DNA follows: TGTGCCTGGAGTGTAGGGTTTGGGGATCAGCCCCAGCATTTT. Translated, it gives CAWSVGFGDQPQHF.

The chain uses TRBV12-3 or TRBV12-4 and TRBJ2-3; 10 nucleotides match TRBD2. This CDR3 comprises 16 residues. Unmatched junction bases numbered 4, after V lost 4 bases and J lost 0 bases. In DNA form, the CDR3 reads TGTGCCAGCAGTTCTGGACTAGCGGCCAGCACAGATACGCAGTATTTT. It yields the protein CASSSGLAASTDTQYF.

The J gene is TRBJ1-1, the V gene TRBV11-2; D gene uncertain. Trimming stripped 5 bases from V and 4 bases from J, with 11 bases between. The CDR3 is 13 residues long. Germline CDR1 SGHAT, CDR2 FQNNGV. The CDR3 reads CASSDQSVTEAFF. The CDR3 DNA reads as TGTGCCAGCAGCGACCAGTCAGTCACTGAAGCTTTCTTT. The full variable domain, in which reference TRBV11-2 and TRBJ1-1 provide the parts outside the CDR3, is EAGVAQSPRYKIIEKRQSVAFWCNPISGHATLYWYQQILGQGPKLLIQFQNNGVVDDSQLPKDRFSAERLKGVDSTLKIQPAKLEDSAVYLCASSDQSVTEAFFGQGTRLTVV.

The chain joins TRBV5-8 to TRBJ2-5; 8 bases fit TRBD1. Germline CDR1 SGHTS, CDR2 YDEGEE. The trim removed 2 bases at V and 5 bases at J, leaving 8 bases unmatched. This CDR3 comprises 15 residues. The CDR3 sequence is CASSFWTGTMETQYF. CDR3 in DNA: TGTGCCAGCAGCTTCTGGACAGGGACCATGGAGACCCAGTACTTC.

This clonotype was recorded a few times. This sequence joins TRBV28 and TRBJ2-1, with a possible D match to TRBD2 (5 bases). Germline V CDR1 and CDR2: MDHEN, SYDVKM. The CDR3 consists of 14 residues. Trimming cost V 5 bases and J 3 bases, with 11 bases left between them. The CDR3 region has the DNA TGTGCCAGCAGTCGGTCGGGGAACTACAATGAGCAGTTCTTC. It is translated as CASSRSGNYNEQFF.

This clonotype was detected a few times. The chain links TRBV7-2 to TRBJ1-1, with D tentatively TRBD1 (6 bases). The germline V gene encodes CDR1 SGHTA and CDR2 FQGNSA. Deletions cut 2 bases from V and 7 bases from J, with 14 bases between. The CDR3 sequence is 14 residues long. CDR3 loop: CASSLRRGLSEAFF. CDR3 DNA sequence: TGTGCCAGCAGCTTACGTCGGGGGCTTAGTGAAGCTTTCTTT.

This clonotype was seen at least ten times. The genes are TRBV6-1 and TRBJ2-6, with 8 bases fitting TRBD2. Germline V gene data show CDR1 as MNHNS and CDR2 as SASEGT. The CDR3 consists of 15 residues. J gave up 2 bases and V 6 bases, and 3 bases lay outside the gene matches. The CDR3 region has the DNA TGTGCCAGCAGCGAGCGGGGGACTGGGGCCAACGTCCTGACTTTC. As protein: CASSERGTGANVLTF.